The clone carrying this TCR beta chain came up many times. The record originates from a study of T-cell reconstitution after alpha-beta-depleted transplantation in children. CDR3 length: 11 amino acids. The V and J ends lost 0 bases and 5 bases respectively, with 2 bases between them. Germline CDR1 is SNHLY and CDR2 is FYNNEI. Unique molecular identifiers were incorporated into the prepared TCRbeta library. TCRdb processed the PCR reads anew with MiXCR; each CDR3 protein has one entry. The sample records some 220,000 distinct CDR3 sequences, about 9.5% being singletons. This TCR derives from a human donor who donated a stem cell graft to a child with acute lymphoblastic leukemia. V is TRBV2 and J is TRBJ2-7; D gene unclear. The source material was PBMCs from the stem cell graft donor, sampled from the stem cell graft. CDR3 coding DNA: TGTGCCAGCAGTGAAGCGGACGAGCAGTACTTC. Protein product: CASSEADEQYF. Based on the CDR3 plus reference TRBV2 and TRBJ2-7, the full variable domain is EPEVTQTPSHQVTQMGQEVILRCVPISNHLYFYWYRQILGQKVEFLVSFYNNEISEKSEIFDDQFSVERPDGSNFTLKIRSTKLEDSAMYFCASSEADEQYFGPGTRLTVT.